The 21 T cell receptor beta chains below all came from one sample that was sequenced in a study of low-dose radiotherapy and immunotherapy resistance in tumors. The authors ran around 22 PCR cycles to amplify TCRs with a constant-region primer and V-primer adapter. Using its own MiXCR run on the reads, TCRdb lists one record per CDR3 protein. The table includes tens of thousands of distinct CDR3 sequences, approximately 12% detected once. The time point denotes: before trial treatment. The sample here was PBMCs, taken before treatment. Receptors originate from a female donor with ovarian cancer.

The table lists this clonotype with many counts. The rearrangement links TRBV9 to TRBJ1-2; weak D call: TRBD1 (5 bases). This CDR3 contains 13 residues. Trimming removed 0 bases from V and 8 bases from J, with 11 bases in between. Germline CDR1 is SGDLS and CDR2 is YYNGEE. CDR3 nucleotides: TGTGCCAGCAGCGTAGTGGCAGGGAAAGGCTACACCTTC. Residues: CASSVVAGKGYTF.

This clonotype was seen many times. The chain carries TRBV7-2 and TRBJ2-2; unclear D gene. Germline CDR1 and CDR2: SGHTA and FQGNSA. The V end was cut by 5 bases, the J end by 4 bases, with 14 bases between. The CDR3 loop spans 15 amino acids. CDR3 protein: CASSTQSGSTGELFF. The CDR3 nucleotides read TGTGCCAGCAGCACTCAATCGGGTTCCACCGGGGAGCTGTTTTTT.

In its sample, this clonotype was seen many times. The rearrangement uses TRBV5-1 and TRBJ2-1, with 10 bases that match TRBD2. The ends lost 4 bases at V and 6 bases at J; junction bases unmatched: 10. The germline V gene has CDR1 SGHRS and CDR2 YFSETQ. This CDR3 spans 16 amino acids. CDR3 nucleotide sequence: TGCGCCAGCAGCCAACAGAGCGGGGGGGCCGTCAATGAGCAGTTCTTC. Its protein is CASSQQSGGAVNEQFF. The entire variable domain, with the rest obtained from reference TRBV5-1 and TRBJ2-1, is as follows: KAGVTQTPRYLIKTRGQQVTLSCSPISGHRSVSWYQQTPGQGLQFLFEYFSETQRNKGNFPGRFSGRQFSNSRSEMNVSTLELGDSALYLCASSQQSGGAVNEQFFGPGTRLTVL.

This clonotype was seen at least ten times. The chain is built from TRBV6-5 and TRBJ2-7, with 7 bases identical to TRBD2. From germline, CDR1 is MNHEY and CDR2 SVGAGI. The CDR3 is 15 residues long. V gave up 0 bases and J gave up 2 bases; unmatched junction bases: 4. CDR3 protein: CASSYSASGTYEQYF. CDR3 DNA: TGTGCCAGCAGTTACTCGGCTAGCGGTACCTACGAGCAGTACTTC.

At least ten counts were recorded for this clonotype. The CDR3 loop reads CASSTYPSTDTQYF. For the CDR3, the DNA is TGTGCCAGCAGTACCTATCCTAGCACAGATACGCAGTATTTT. This sequence joins TRBV27 and TRBJ2-3; D not certain. CDR3 length: 14 residues. V was shortened by 5 bases and J by 0 bases, with 9 bases between the two germline ends. Per germline, CDR1 MNHEY and CDR2 SMNVEV (reference sequence).

This clonotype was seen ten or more times. The J gene is TRBJ2-2, the V gene TRBV4-1; D uncertain. CDR1 is MGHRA, CDR2 YSYEKL, per germline. Trimming left V 3 bases short and J 7 bases short, with 24 bases between. This CDR3 is 18 amino acids long. The CDR3 nucleotides are TGCGCCAGCAGCCAGGGTCTCCCGGGCCCCGGAATGGGCGGGGAGCTGTTTTTT. Translating it yields CASSQGLPGPGMGGELFF.

The chain recombines TRBV10-3 with TRBJ2-1, with 8 nucleotides matching TRBD2. The CDR3 is 15 residues long. The germline V gene encodes CDR1 ENHRY and CDR2 SYGVKD. Germline trimming cut 0 bases from V and 4 bases from J; bases unmatched to any gene: 2. This CDR3 is CAISESLAGYNEQFF. The CDR3 nucleotides are TGTGCCATCAGTGAGTCCCTAGCGGGTTACAATGAGCAGTTCTTC.

This clonotype was recorded many times. CDR3 region: CASGLASGFEQYF. CDR3 coding DNA: TGTGCTAGTGGTTTGGCCTCGGGCTTCGAGCAGTACTTC. This rearrangement joins TRBV12-5 to TRBJ2-7; no firm D call. The germline gives CDR1 LGHNT, CDR2 FRNRAP. The CDR3 runs to 13 residues. With 1 base removed from V and 6 bases from J, the gap between germline ends came to 10 bases.

This clonotype was recorded many times. The chain couples TRBV5-6 to TRBJ2-5; D possibly corresponds to TRBD2 (5 bases). The CDR3 covers 14 residues. The germline V gene encodes CDR1 SGHDT and CDR2 YYEEEE. V lost 6 bases and J lost 2, with 14 bases in between. This CDR3 reads CASTLSGLQETQYF. CDR3 DNA sequence: TGTGCCAGCACCCTGTCGGGGTTACAAGAGACCCAGTACTTC.

This clonotype came up many times. This chain links TRBV10-3 with TRBJ1-2; 8 nucleotides align to TRBD1. With V trimmed by 3 bases and J by 6 bases, 9 bases remained unmatched. The germline gives CDR1 ENHRY, CDR2 SYGVKD. The CDR3 contains 15 residues. The CDR3 protein is CAISDPDRGTNGYTF. The CDR3 bases are TGTGCCATCAGTGACCCCGACAGGGGCACAAATGGCTACACCTTC.

In this sample, this clonotype turned up many times. J is TRBJ2-1 and V is TRBV11-2; D unclear. CDR1 and CDR2 (germline): SGHAT, FQNNGV. CDR3 length: 11 amino acids. V dropped 5 bases and J dropped 9 bases, with 8 bases sitting between them. DNA for the CDR3: TGTGCCAGCAGCCGTGGGGTTGAGCAGTTCTTC. Encoded protein: CASSRGVEQFF.

This clonotype was counted at least ten times. V is TRBV15 and J is TRBJ1-1, with D uncertain. V lost 8 bases and J lost 1, with 8 bases in between. Per germline, CDR1 LNHNV and CDR2 YYDKDF (reference sequence). This CDR3 is built from 12 residues. CDR3 DNA sequence: TGTGCCACCCGGAAAGGGAACACTGAAGCTTTCTTT. Its translation is CATRKGNTEAFF. Together with reference TRBV15 and TRBJ1-1, the CDR3 gives the full variable domain: DAMVIQNPRYQVTQFGKPVTLSCSQTLNHNVMYWYQQKSSQAPKLLFHYYDKDFNNEADTPDNFQSRRPNTSFCFLDIRSPGLGDTAMYLCATRKGNTEAFFGQGTRLTVV.

The V gene is TRBV19, the J gene TRBJ2-6; TRBD1 matches 9 bases. The CDR3 totals 19 residues. Per germline, CDR1 LNHDA and CDR2 SQIVND (reference sequence). V lost 5 bases to trimming and J lost 0 bases; unmatched junction nucleotides: 11. The CDR3 protein is CASSSPLGQGHSGANVLTF. CDR3 nucleotides: TGTGCCAGTAGTTCCCCCCTGGGACAGGGACACTCTGGGGCCAACGTCCTGACTTTC.

This clonotype was counted at least ten times. The chain combines TRBV18 with TRBJ2-7; 11 bases fit TRBD1. CDR3 length: 14 residues. Germline V gives CDR1 KGHSH, CDR2 LQKENI. V was clipped by 5 bases and J by 4 bases; unmatched bases: 4. CDR3 sequence (DNA): TGTGCCAGCTCAGTCGGGACAGGGGGATACGAGCAGTACTTC. Its protein product is CASSVGTGGYEQYF.

This clonotype was recorded many times. The gene calls are TRBV29-1 and TRBJ2-3; no clear D gene. The length of the CDR3 is 11 residues. CDR1 is SQVTM, CDR2 ANQGSEA, per germline. V was clipped by 4 bases and J by 0 bases, with 2 bases between them. The CDR3 nucleotides are TGCAGCGTTGTCAGCACAGATACGCAGTATTTT. This translates into CSVVSTDTQYF.

Many counts were recorded for this clonotype. The genes are TRBV27 and TRBJ2-4, with D uncertain. CDR1 MNHEY and CDR2 SMNVEV come from the germline V gene (reference sequence). The CDR3 totals 16 residues. Trimming removed 5 bases from V and 2 bases from J, with 16 bases in between. The CDR3 nucleotides are TGTGCCAGCAGTCTCCGTAAGGGTGGTACCAAAAACATTCAGTACTTC. This gives the protein CASSLRKGGTKNIQYF.

This clonotype appeared many times. The chain links TRBV6-5 to TRBJ1-5, with D possibly TRBD1 on 5 matching bases. The CDR3 extends over 14 amino acids. Trimming left V 8 bases short and J 1 base short, with 12 bases between. The germline V gene encodes CDR1 MNHEY and CDR2 SVGAGI. CDR3 in DNA: TGTGCCAGCGGAATAGGGACCAGCAATCAGCCCCAGCATTTT. Encoded protein: CASGIGTSNQPQHF.

This clonotype was seen repeatedly, ten times or more. This rearrangement joins TRBV4-1 to TRBJ2-1, with D unclear. The CDR3 loop spans 16 amino acids. Deletions cut 0 bases from V and 2 bases from J, with 11 bases between. Germline V gene data show CDR1 as MGHRA and CDR2 as YSYEKL. CDR3 coding DNA: TGCGCCAGCAGCCAAGATCACCAGCGACCCTACAATGAGCAGTTCTTC. Translating it yields CASSQDHQRPYNEQFF.

With respect to this clonotype: It is unclear where the CDR3 begins or ends on the DNA, so no DNA is shown, and the CDR3 is as TCRdb lists it. V usage is TRBV5-1 and J usage is TRBJ2-1; TRBD2 reflects the table's D call only, with no check against the DNA. From its first to its last residue, the CDR3 has 24 amino acids. Germline CDR1 and CDR2: SGHRS and YFSETQ. The CDR3: CASSLEGSAQYFCASSNAVNEQFF.

Ten or more counts support this clonotype. The chain recombines TRBV19 with TRBJ2-1; 7 bases agree with TRBD1. The germline CDR1 and CDR2 sequences are LNHDA and SQIVND (reference sequence). Trimming at V came to 2 bases and at J to 4 bases, leaving 5 bases not matched to a gene. The CDR3 is made up of 15 amino acids. CDR3 in amino acids: CASSIKRGLYNEQFF. CDR3 in DNA: TGTGCCAGTAGTATAAAAAGGGGGCTGTACAATGAGCAGTTCTTC.

The J gene is TRBJ2-7, the V gene TRBV30; 9 bases line up with TRBD1. Unmatched junction bases numbered 3, after V lost 7 bases and J lost 2 bases. Germline V CDR1 and CDR2: GTSNPN, SVGIG (reference sequence). The length of the CDR3 is 12 residues. The CDR3 coding sequence is TGTGCCTTCCGGGACAGGGCCTACGAGCAGTACTTC. It codes for CAFRDRAYEQYF. Filled out from reference TRBV30 and TRBJ2-7, the complete variable domain reads SQTIHQWPATLVQPVGSPLSLECTVEGTSNPNLYWYRQAAGRGLQLLFYSVGIGQISSEVPQNLSASRPQDRQFILSSKKLLLSDSGFYLCAFRDRAYEQYFGPGTRLTVT.